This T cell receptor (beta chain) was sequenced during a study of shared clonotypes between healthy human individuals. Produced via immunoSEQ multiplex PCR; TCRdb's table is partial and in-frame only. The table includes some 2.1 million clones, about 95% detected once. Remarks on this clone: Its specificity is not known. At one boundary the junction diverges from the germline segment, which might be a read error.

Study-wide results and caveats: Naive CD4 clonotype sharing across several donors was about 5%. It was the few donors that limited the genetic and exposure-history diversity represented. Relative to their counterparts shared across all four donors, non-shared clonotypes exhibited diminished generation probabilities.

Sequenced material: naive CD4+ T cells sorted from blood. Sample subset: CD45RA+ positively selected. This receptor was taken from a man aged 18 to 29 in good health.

The CDR3 here is CAVRTTGWTDTQYF. The CDR3 nucleotides read TGTGCCGTCAGGACTACCGGTTGGACAGATACGCAGTATTTT. The chain joins TRBV10-3 to TRBJ2-3; D possibly corresponds to TRBD2 (6 bases). CDR1 is ENHRY, CDR2 SYGVKD, per germline. This CDR3 is built from 14 residues.